The next 27 T cell receptor beta chains were all read from a single sample in a study of blood T cells in healthy people across ages. Sample-barcoded 5' priming and a J-beta primer mix drove a second PCR of 7 to 11 cycles. One entry per CDR3 protein, called by TCRdb with MiXCR from the 5' RACE reads. Of 650,000 or so distinct CDR3 sequences listed, more than 45% are singletons. Material for sequencing was blood. These TCRs come from a woman of 80 years or more in good health.

This clonotype has a count of ten or more. The chain joins TRBV3-1 to TRBJ2-7; D may match TRBD1 or TRBD2 (5 bases each). The CDR3 sequence is 17 residues long. V gave up 2 bases and J gave up 4 bases, with 21 bases separating them. Germline-derived CDR1 and CDR2 are LGHDT and YNNKEL (reference sequence). The CDR3 sequence is CASSQFRDGLTGYEQYF. The CDR3 DNA is TGTGCCAGCAGCCAATTCCGGGACGGCCTTACGGGTTACGAGCAGTACTTC.

This clonotype was counted a single time. The rearrangement links TRBV15 to TRBJ2-2; possibly TRBD1 for D (6 bases). Germline CDR1 reads LNHNV; CDR2 reads YYDKDF (reference sequence). CDR3 length equals 15 residues. V shed 3 bases and J shed 4 bases, with 12 bases lying between them. The CDR3 nucleotides read TGTGCCACCAGCAGTGGCGGACAGATCACCGGGGAGCTGTTTTTT. Its translation is CATSSGGQITGELFF.

This clonotype was counted ten times or more. The chain uses TRBV5-1 and TRBJ1-1; TRBD1 matches 7 bases. Losses at the gene ends were 2 bases for V and 4 bases for J; bases not matched to a gene: 5. Germline CDR1 reads SGHRS; CDR2 reads YFSETQ. CDR3 length equals 14 residues. CDR3 loop: CASSFTGVFTEAFF. The CDR3 DNA follows: TGCGCCAGCAGCTTTACAGGGGTGTTCACTGAAGCTTTCTTT.

The chain is built from TRBV2 and TRBJ2-2; D gene ambiguous. Trimming pared 8 bases from V and 8 bases from J, leaving 6 bases between. Germline V lookup: CDR1 SNHLY, CDR2 FYNNEI. The CDR3 contains 10 residues. CDR3 coding DNA: TGTGCCAGCTCCGAGGGGGAGCTGTTTTTT. Amino acid sequence: CASSEGELFF.

As concerns this clonotype: This sequence may be a read error, since a much larger clone differs from it by one base. This chain connects TRBV7-2 to TRBJ2-1; 14 bases line up with TRBD2. This CDR3 contains 16 residues. Germline CDR1 SGHTA, CDR2 FQGNSA. V trimming: 5 bases; J trimming: 13 bases; junction bases outside the gene matches: 13. This CDR3 is CASSPGTSGRLETQFF. In DNA, the CDR3 is TGTGCCAGCAGCCCCGGGACTAGCGGGAGACTTGAGACCCAGTTCTTC.

The chain recombines TRBV6-5 with TRBJ1-2; maybe TRBD1 (6 bases). Germline values: CDR1 MNHEY, CDR2 SVGAGI. The V gene lost 2 bases and the J gene lost 3 bases, with 13 bases spanning the gap. The CDR3 covers 15 residues. CDR3 DNA sequence: TGTGCCAGCAGTTACATTCAGGGGAGCGACTATGGCTACACCTTC. This codes for CASSYIQGSDYGYTF.

This rearrangement joins TRBV4-2 to TRBJ1-1; TRBD1 matches at 7 bases. V gave up 0 bases and J gave up 4 bases; unmatched junction bases: 5. CDR3 length: 15 residues. CDR1 and CDR2 from the germline V gene are LGHNA and YNFKEQ. The CDR3: CASSQETGQGTEAFF. CDR3 sequence (DNA): TGTGCCAGCAGCCAAGAGACAGGGCAGGGCACTGAAGCTTTCTTT.

This chain connects TRBV20-1 to TRBJ2-5, with D possibly being TRBD1 (5 bases). Per germline, CDR1 DFQATT and CDR2 SNEGSKA (reference sequence). This CDR3 comprises 11 residues. CDR3 region: CSLTVQETQYF. The CDR3 coding sequence is TGCAGCCTGACAGTACAAGAGACCCAGTACTTC.

On this clonotype: The junction does not match germline at one end; this may be a read error. The rearrangement joins TRBV2 to TRBJ2-1; TRBD1 is a possible D gene (5 bases). The V gene's germline CDR1 is SNHLY and CDR2 FYNNEI. This CDR3 has 14 residues. CDR3 DNA: TGTGCCAGCAGTGTCGACAGTTCCTACAGTGAGCAGTTCTTC. This codes for CASSVDSSYSEQFF.

This clonotype was counted at least ten times. This chain uses TRBV5-5 with TRBJ2-3; weak D call: TRBD1 (6 bases). Trimming took off 3 bases at V and 0 bases at J, with 11 bases between the two ends. Germline CDR1 reads SGHKS; CDR2 reads YYEKEE (reference sequence). The CDR3 contains 15 residues. The CDR3 reads CASSSQQGSTDTQYF. The CDR3 coding sequence is TGTGCCAGCAGCTCCCAACAGGGCAGCACAGATACGCAGTATTTT.

This sequence joins TRBV12-3 or TRBV12-4 and TRBJ2-5; maybe TRBD2 (5 bases). Trimming cost V 6 bases and J 2 bases, with 13 bases left between them. This CDR3 contains 14 residues. CDR3 residues: CASSFEGRQETQYF. The CDR3 nucleotides are TGTGCCAGCAGCTTTGAAGGGAGACAAGAGACCCAGTACTTC.

J is TRBJ2-7 and V is TRBV10-3; D is uncertain. Trimming removed 6 bases from V and 1 base from J, with 13 bases in between. The CDR3 length is 14 residues. The germline CDR1 and CDR2 sequences are ENHRY and SYGVKD. CDR3 DNA sequence: TGTGCCATCAGACGGAGAGGCTCATCCTACGAGCAGTACTTC. The encoded protein is CAIRRRGSSYEQYF.

The V call is TRBV12-3 or TRBV12-4, the J call TRBJ1-1; D uncertain. Trimming shortened V by 3 bases and J by 1 base, and 9 bases separated the two germline ends. The CDR3 runs 14 residues. DNA of the CDR3: TGTGCCAGCAGTTTTGGGCACACGAACACTGAAGCTTTCTTT. Its protein product is CASSFGHTNTEAFF.

J is TRBJ2-5 and V is TRBV29-1, with no clear D. Germline CDR1 SQVTM, CDR2 ANQGSEA. The CDR3 has 11 residues. Trimming stripped 0 bases from V and 10 bases from J, with 9 bases between. CDR3 sequence reads: CSVEDRQIQYF. DNA for the CDR3: TGCAGCGTTGAAGATCGGCAGATCCAGTACTTC.

In this sample, this clonotype turned up once. The chain joins TRBV7-2 to TRBJ1-2, with no clear D. The CDR3 runs 14 residues. V shed 5 bases and J shed 6 bases, with 16 bases lying between them. Germline V lookup: CDR1 SGHTA, CDR2 FQGNSA. The CDR3, as DNA: TGTGCCAGCAGCCAGTTCGCCAGCGGCGATGGCTACACCTTC. As protein: CASSQFASGDGYTF.

With regard to this clonotype: A read error may explain this, as a much larger clone is one base away. This sequence joins TRBV9 and TRBJ2-5; maybe TRBD2 (7 bases). This CDR3 comprises 16 residues. Germline values: CDR1 SGDLS, CDR2 YYNGEE. The CDR3 spells CACSVGHGGAQETQYF. The CDR3 region has the DNA TGTGCCTGCAGCGTAGGACATGGGGGGGCCCAAGAGACCCAGTACTTC.

V and J are TRBV11-3 and TRBJ2-2; 8 nucleotides line up with TRBD2. CDR3 length: 19 amino acids. V lost 0 bases, J lost 0 bases, and 9 bases stayed unmatched. Germline assignment: CDR1 SGHNT and CDR2 YENEEA. The CDR3 sequence: CASSLDLRAGVPNTGELFF. The CDR3 DNA is TGTGCCAGCAGCTTAGATTTAAGAGCGGGAGTACCGAACACCGGGGAGCTGTTTTTT. The complete variable domain, with remaining parts taken from reference TRBV11-3 and TRBJ2-2, reads EAGVVQSPRYKIIEKKQPVAFWCNPISGHNTLYWYLQNLGQGPELLIRYENEEAVDDSQLPKDRFSAERLKGVDSTLKIQPAELGDSAVYLCASSLDLRAGVPNTGELFFGEGSRLTVL.

The rearrangement uses TRBV19 and TRBJ1-5; D ambiguous. The V end lost 4 bases, the J end lost 3 bases, and 7 bases lay between the germline ends. CDR3 length: 13 residues. Germline CDR1 and CDR2: LNHDA and SQIVND (reference sequence). The CDR3 nucleotides read TGTGCCAGTAGTAGTATGTACAATCAGCCCCAGCATTTT. It codes for CASSSMYNQPQHF.

J is TRBJ2-4 and V is TRBV5-1, with D possibly TRBD1 on 5 matching bases. The better agreement between TRBJ2-5 and the DNA end casts doubt on the J call. CDR1 is SGHRS and CDR2 is YFSETQ in the germline V gene. This CDR3 contains 15 residues. In DNA, the CDR3 is TGCGCCAGCAGCTTGGTCCCAGGGAAGGAAGAGACCCAGTACTTC. This gives the protein CASSLVPGKEETQYF.

The CDR3 region has the DNA TGTGCCAGCAGCGAGACAGGGTCCAATGAGCAGTTCTTC. Translation gives CASSETGSNEQFF. The chain is built from TRBV7-3 and TRBJ2-1; TRBD1 matches 7 bases. J was trimmed by 6 bases and V by 5 bases; bases with no gene match: 4. This CDR3 has 13 amino acids. Germline lookup yields CDR1 SGHTA and CDR2 FQGTGA.

This clonotype was observed a handful of times. This chain joins TRBV11-2 and TRBJ2-7; perhaps TRBD2 as D (6 bases). Germline loops: CDR1 SGHAT, CDR2 FQNNGV. With 2 bases removed from V and 2 bases from J, the gap between germline ends came to 13 bases. CDR3 length: 15 amino acids. CDR3: CASSLMERATYEQYF. The CDR3, as DNA: TGTGCCAGCAGCTTAATGGAGCGGGCCACCTACGAGCAGTACTTC. Full variable domain (rest looked up from reference TRBV11-2 and TRBJ2-7): EAGVAQSPRYKIIEKRQSVAFWCNPISGHATLYWYQQILGQGPKLLIQFQNNGVVDDSQLPKDRFSAERLKGVDSTLKIQPAKLEDSAVYLCASSLMERATYEQYFGPGTRLTVT.

On this clonotype itself: A read error may explain this, as a much larger clone is one base away. The chain carries TRBV9 and TRBJ2-3, with D uncertain. The CDR3 extends over 15 amino acids. Germline assignment: CDR1 SGDLS and CDR2 YYNGEE. The CDR3 region is CTSSQSSTRTDTQYF. As DNA, the CDR3 is TGTACCAGCAGCCAAAGCTCAACCCGGACAGATACGCAGTATTTT.

The CDR3 nucleotides read TGTGCCAGCAGTGAGCCTAGCCACACAGATACGCAGTATTTT. Its translation is CASSEPSHTDTQYF. The chain recombines TRBV25-1 with TRBJ2-3; a weak D match, TRBD2 (5 bases). Germline CDR1 reads MGHDK; CDR2 reads SYGVNS. Trimming stripped 3 bases from V and 2 bases from J, with 9 bases between. The CDR3 runs 14 residues.

This chain connects TRBV4-1 to TRBJ2-3; D perhaps matches TRBD1 (6 bases). CDR3 length: 16 residues. Trimming stripped 2 bases from V and 3 bases from J, with 15 bases between. The germline CDR1 and CDR2 sequences are MGHRA and YSYEKL. The CDR3, as DNA: TGCGCCAGCAGCCAAACCGGGACATTGGGGACAGATACGCAGTATTTT. It encodes CASSQTGTLGTDTQYF.

The J gene is TRBJ1-2, the V gene TRBV20-1; 7 bases are shared with TRBD1. Losses at the gene ends were 1 base for V and 1 base for J; bases not matched to a gene: 9. The CDR3 has 16 residues. CDR1 is DFQATT, CDR2 SNEGSKA, per germline (reference sequence). CDR3 sequence (DNA): TGCAGTGCTAGAGTACAGGGGTCCCTCCTTAACTATGGCTACACCTTC. This translates into CSARVQGSLLNYGYTF.

The genes are TRBV29-1 and TRBJ1-4, with TRBD1 as a possible D gene (6 bases). The CDR3 loop spans 13 amino acids. V dropped 7 bases and J dropped 4 bases, with 13 bases sitting between them. Per the germline V gene, CDR1 is SQVTM and CDR2 is ANQGSEA. The CDR3 nucleotides are TGCAGCGCCCTGTGGGGGCGTAATGAAAAACTGTTTTTT. Amino acids: CSALWGRNEKLFF.

This clonotype was seen a few times. V is TRBV18 and J is TRBJ1-2, with D possibly TRBD1 on 5 matching bases. Germline V CDR1 and CDR2: KGHSH, LQKENI. Trimming pared 3 bases from V and 8 bases from J, leaving 13 bases between. CDR3 length: 13 amino acids. The chain's CDR3 is CASSPSDPGGYTF. In nucleotides, the CDR3 is TGTGCCAGCTCACCGTCGGATCCAGGGGGCTACACCTTC.